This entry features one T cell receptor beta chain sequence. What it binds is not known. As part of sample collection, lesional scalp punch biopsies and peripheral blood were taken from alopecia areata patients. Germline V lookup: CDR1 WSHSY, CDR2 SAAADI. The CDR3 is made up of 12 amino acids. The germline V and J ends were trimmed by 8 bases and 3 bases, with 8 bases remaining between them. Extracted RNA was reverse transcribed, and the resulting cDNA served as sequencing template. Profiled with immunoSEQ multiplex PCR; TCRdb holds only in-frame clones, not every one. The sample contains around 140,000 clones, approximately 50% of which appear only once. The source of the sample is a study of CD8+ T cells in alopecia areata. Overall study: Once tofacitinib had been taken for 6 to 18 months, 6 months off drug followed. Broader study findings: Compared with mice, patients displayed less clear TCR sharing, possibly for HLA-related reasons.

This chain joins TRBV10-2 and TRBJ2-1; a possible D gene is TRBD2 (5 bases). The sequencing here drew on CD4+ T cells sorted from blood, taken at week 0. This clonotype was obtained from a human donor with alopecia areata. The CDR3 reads CASGSRYNEQFF. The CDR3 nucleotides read TGCGCCAGCGGGAGTCGCTACAATGAGCAGTTCTTC.